Below, one T cell receptor (beta chain) is given with its context. Its antigen is as yet unknown. This specimen belongs to a study of cytomegalovirus exposure and HLA in healthy donors. Overall study context: One earlier analysis, a look at 150 million to 200 million T cells, found roughly 120 million unique TCR beta sequences.

Findings of the study overall: In vitro data verified three CMV-associated chains as specific for CMV antigens.

13 Jbeta primers and 60 Vbeta primers were used for the PCR. Sequencing used immunoSEQ multiplex PCR; TCRdb keeps in-frame clones, though not all of them. Among 100,000 to 150,000 clones listed, 17% were seen once. Trimming removed 6 bases from V and 1 base from J; junction bases left unmatched: 8. Germline CDR1 reads SNHLY; CDR2 reads FYNNEI. The CDR3 is 15 residues long. The sample consisted of PBMCs. The J gene is TRBJ2-5, the V gene TRBV2, with 7 nucleotides matching TRBD1. The sequence was obtained from a female donor in good health and CMV-seropositive. CDR3 region: CASSADRVRQETQYF. Here the CDR3 DNA reads TGTGCCAGCAGCGCCGACAGGGTTCGCCAAGAGACCCAGTACTTC.